The 12 T cell receptor beta chains below all came from one sample that was sequenced in a study of neurological immune-mediated disorders. TCRdb re-derived calls from the 5' RACE reads in MiXCR, one entry per CDR3 protein. Found here are 45,000 to 50,000 distinct CDR3 sequences, less than 4% of them singletons; the top ten hold around 15%. The sequenced material came from PBMCs. The receptor source for this set is a woman aged 45-59 years with multiple sclerosis.

This clonotype came up many times. The chain couples TRBV7-2 to TRBJ2-3, with 9 bases lining up with TRBD2. The germline CDR1 and CDR2 sequences are SGHTA and FQGNSA. The V gene end was trimmed by 1 base and the J gene end by 3 bases; junction bases not matched to a gene: 5. This CDR3 has 16 residues. The CDR3 sequence: CASSLEAGGLTDTQYF. The CDR3 DNA is TGTGCCAGCAGCTTAGAGGCGGGGGGGCTAACAGATACGCAGTATTTT.

This clonotype was observed at least ten times. The V call is TRBV29-1, the J call TRBJ1-3; possible D gene TRBD1, 5 bases. The V gene lost 5 bases and the J gene lost 0 bases, with 11 bases spanning the gap. This CDR3 spans 14 amino acids. In germline, CDR1 is SQVTM, CDR2 ANQGSEA. As DNA, the CDR3 is TGCAGCGTTAGAAAGGACACCTCTGGAAACACCATATATTTT. This translates into CSVRKDTSGNTIYF.

This clonotype was picked up many times. The rearrangement joins TRBV7-8 to TRBJ1-5, with TRBD1 matching 7 bases. This CDR3 contains 16 residues. Unmatched junction bases numbered 10, after V lost 1 base and J lost 7 bases. CDR1 SGHVS and CDR2 FQNEAQ come from the germline V gene. CDR3 in amino acids: CASSLGYRGERQPQHF. The CDR3 nucleotides are TGTGCCAGCAGCTTAGGCTACAGGGGCGAACGCCAGCCCCAGCATTTT.

This clonotype was counted at least ten times. The chain has TRBV12-3 or TRBV12-4 and TRBJ1-4; D uncertain. V dropped 5 bases and J dropped 8 bases, with 12 bases sitting between them. The CDR3 has 13 residues. The CDR3 DNA sequence: TGTGCCAGCAGTCGGCGCCAACAGGAAAAACTGTTTTTT. It encodes CASSRRQQEKLFF.

This clonotype occurred many times. The chain is built from TRBV12-3 or TRBV12-4 and TRBJ2-3; 13 bases match TRBD2. The CDR3 sequence is 17 residues long. Trimming took 5 bases from V and 2 from J; bases not matched to a gene: 7. The CDR3 DNA reads as TGTGCCAGCAGTGCCGGGACTAGCGGGGTAATCACAGATACGCAGTATTTT. Its translation: CASSAGTSGVITDTQYF.

This clonotype was detected ten times or more. V gene TRBV2 combines with J gene TRBJ2-5, with D possibly matching TRBD2 (6 bases). The length of the CDR3 is 13 residues. With 4 bases removed from V and 5 bases from J, the gap between germline ends came to 11 bases. Germline CDR1 and CDR2: SNHLY and FYNNEI. CDR3 in amino acids: CASSVYGRETQYF. The CDR3 region has the DNA TGTGCCAGCAGTGTATATGGGAGGGAGACCCAGTACTTC.

This clonotype occurred many times. The rearrangement joins TRBV7-2 to TRBJ2-1, with 12 bases identical to TRBD2. The CDR3 covers 15 residues. The V and J ends lost 1 base and 7 bases, in that order; junction bases with no gene match: 2. Germline V gene lookup returns CDR1 SGHTA and CDR2 FQGNSA. CDR3 in amino acids: CASSLELAGGNEQFF. For the CDR3, the DNA is TGTGCCAGCAGCTTAGAACTAGCGGGAGGAAATGAGCAGTTCTTC.

This clonotype showed up many times. The chain carries TRBV11-2 and TRBJ2-5, with TRBD2 matching over 8 bases. J gave up 7 bases and V 7 bases, and 14 bases lay outside the gene matches. The CDR3 totals 15 residues. Germline CDR1 and CDR2: SGHAT and FQNNGV. CDR3 region: CASTTPAGVAGTQYF. In DNA form, the CDR3 reads TGTGCCAGCACCACACCAGCGGGGGTAGCGGGGACCCAGTACTTC. Full variable domain (rest looked up from reference TRBV11-2 and TRBJ2-5): EAGVAQSPRYKIIEKRQSVAFWCNPISGHATLYWYQQILGQGPKLLIQFQNNGVVDDSQLPKDRFSAERLKGVDSTLKIQPAKLEDSAVYLCASTTPAGVAGTQYFGPGTRLLVL.

In its sample, this clonotype was seen many times. The chain combines TRBV20-1 with TRBJ2-2; weak D call: TRBD1 (7 bases). CDR3 length: 14 amino acids. With 3 bases removed from V and 5 bases from J, the gap between germline ends came to 13 bases. Germline V gene lookup returns CDR1 DFQATT and CDR2 SNEGSKA (reference sequence). CDR3 sequence (DNA): TGCAGTGCTAGTCTCAGGGGGAGGACCGGGGAGCTGTTTTTT. As protein: CSASLRGRTGELFF.

This clonotype was detected ten times or more. The gene calls are TRBV12-5 and TRBJ1-5; a possible D gene is TRBD1 (5 bases). The CDR3 loop spans 15 amino acids. Germline CDR1 LGHNT, CDR2 FRNRAP. Trimming cost V 6 bases and J 0 bases, with 12 bases left between them. The CDR3 nucleotides are TGTGCTAGTGGCCTGGACATTTATAGCAATCAGCCCCAGCATTTT. This translates into CASGLDIYSNQPQHF. Looking up the rest from reference TRBV12-5 and TRBJ1-5 gives the full variable domain: DARVTQTPRHKVTEMGQEVTMRCQPILGHNTVFWYRQTMMQGLELLAYFRNRAPLDDSGMPKDRFSAEMPDATLATLKIQPSEPRDSAVYFCASGLDIYSNQPQHFGDGTRLSIL.

This clonotype has ten or more counts. The chain employs TRBV29-1 and TRBJ1-1; D may be TRBD1 (5 bases). V was clipped by 6 bases and J by 6 bases, with 20 bases between them. This CDR3 has 14 residues. Germline V gives CDR1 SQVTM, CDR2 ANQGSEA. The CDR3 sequence is CSVLRGSTEPEAFF. The CDR3 DNA reads TGCAGCGTGCTTAGGGGCTCCACCGAGCCTGAAGCTTTCTTT. Supplemented by reference TRBV29-1 and TRBJ1-1, the full variable domain reads SAVISQKPSRDICQRGTSLTIQCQVDSQVTMMFWYRQQPGQSLTLIATANQGSEATYESGFVIDKFPISRPNLTFSTLTVSNMSPEDSSIYLCSVLRGSTEPEAFFGQGTRLTVV.

This clonotype was seen many times. The V call is TRBV7-9, the J call TRBJ2-3, with D perhaps matching TRBD1 or TRBD2 (5 bases each). The CDR3 has 15 residues. CDR1 and CDR2 (germline): SEHNR, FQNEAQ (reference sequence). V gave up 5 bases and J gave up 6 bases, with 18 bases separating them. The CDR3 loop is CASSPSGALRDTQYF. In DNA form, the CDR3 reads TGTGCCAGCAGCCCTTCCGGGGCCCTCCGCGATACGCAGTATTTT.